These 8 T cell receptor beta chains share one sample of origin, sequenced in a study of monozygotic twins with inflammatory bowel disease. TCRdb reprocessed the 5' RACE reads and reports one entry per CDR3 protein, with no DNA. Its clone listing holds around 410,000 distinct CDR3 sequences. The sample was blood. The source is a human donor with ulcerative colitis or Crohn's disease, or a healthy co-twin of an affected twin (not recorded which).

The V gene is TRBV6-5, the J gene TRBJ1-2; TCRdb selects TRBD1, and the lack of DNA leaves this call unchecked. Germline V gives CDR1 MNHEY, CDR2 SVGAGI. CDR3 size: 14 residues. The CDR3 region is CASSNPGQGFGYTF.

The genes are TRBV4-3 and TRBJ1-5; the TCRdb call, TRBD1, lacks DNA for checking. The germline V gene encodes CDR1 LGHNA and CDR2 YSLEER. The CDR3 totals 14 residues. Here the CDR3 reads CASSQSRDRDHQHF.

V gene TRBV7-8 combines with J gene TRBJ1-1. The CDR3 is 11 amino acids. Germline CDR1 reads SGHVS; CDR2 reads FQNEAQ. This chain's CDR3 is CASSRGGEAFF.

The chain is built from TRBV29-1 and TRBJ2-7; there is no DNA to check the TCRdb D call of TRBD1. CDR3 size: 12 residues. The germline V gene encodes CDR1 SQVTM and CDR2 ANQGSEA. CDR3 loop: CSAFGQAYEQYF.

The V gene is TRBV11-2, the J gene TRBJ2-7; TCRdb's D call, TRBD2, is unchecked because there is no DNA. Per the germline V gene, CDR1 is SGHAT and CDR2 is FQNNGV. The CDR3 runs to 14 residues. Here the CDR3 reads CASSLGRGLAEQYF.

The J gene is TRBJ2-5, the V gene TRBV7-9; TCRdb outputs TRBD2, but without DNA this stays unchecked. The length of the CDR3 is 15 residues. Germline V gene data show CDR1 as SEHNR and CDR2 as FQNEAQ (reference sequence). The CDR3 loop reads CASISAGWGQETQYF.

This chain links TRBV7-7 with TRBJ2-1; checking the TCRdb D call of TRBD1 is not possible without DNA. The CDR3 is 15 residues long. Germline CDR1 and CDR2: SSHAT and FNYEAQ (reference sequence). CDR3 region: CASSRDRVTYNEQFF.

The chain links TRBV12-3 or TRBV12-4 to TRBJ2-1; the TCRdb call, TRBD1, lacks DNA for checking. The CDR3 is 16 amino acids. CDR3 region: CASSLGVGGTYNEQFF.